What follows are 17 T cell receptor beta chains derived from one specimen sequenced in a study of blood T cell repertoires in COVID-19. Profiling relied on immunoSEQ multiplex PCR, and the TCRdb table lists in-frame clones only, not all of them. Of approximately 91,000 clones listed, about 77% are singletons. Sequencing was carried out using peripheral blood. The receptors here all came from a woman of 80 years or more with acute or convalescent COVID-19.

V is TRBV19 and J is TRBJ1-3; 7 nucleotides align to TRBD1. Germline-derived CDR1 and CDR2 are LNHDA and SQIVND (reference sequence). This CDR3 spans 14 amino acids. V gave up 10 bases and J gave up 0 bases; unmatched junction bases: 6. The CDR3 is CATQTGDSGNTIYF. CDR3 coding DNA: TGTGCCACCCAAACAGGGGACTCTGGAAACACCATATATTTT.

This clone was seen more than once but under ten times. V is TRBV3-1 (or the pseudogene TRBV3-2) and J is TRBJ2-7; 9 positions agree with TRBD1. This CDR3 contains 15 residues. Germline values: CDR1 LGHDT, CDR2 YNNKEL (reference sequence). V lost 0 bases and J lost 6; bases outside the gene matches: 6. DNA for the CDR3: TGTGCCAGCAGCCAAGATCCGGGACAGGGTACCGAGCAGTACTTC. Its protein is CASSQDPGQGTEQYF.

V usage is TRBV18 and J usage is TRBJ1-2, with D perhaps TRBD1 (5 bases). CDR1 and CDR2 from the germline V gene are KGHSH and LQKENI. V lost 3 bases and J 0 bases, leaving 14 bases between the germline ends. There are 16 residues in the CDR3. The CDR3 loop is CASSPPGWGSNYGYTF. CDR3 coding DNA: TGTGCCAGCTCACCGCCAGGGTGGGGATCTAACTATGGCTACACCTTC.

V gene TRBV6-5 combines with J gene TRBJ1-6; TRBD1 aligns across 7 bases. The CDR3 spans 15 residues. CDR1 is MNHEY, CDR2 SVGAGI, per germline. V was pared by 7 bases and J by 10 bases, with 13 bases of the junction left unmatched. CDR3 in amino acids: CASNPDRVARSPLHF. Here the CDR3 DNA reads TGTGCCAGCAATCCAGACAGGGTGGCACGGTCACCCCTCCACTTT.

This clone has a handful of counts. The V gene is TRBV20-1, the J gene TRBJ2-3; TRBD2 matches at 10 bases. This CDR3 has 14 residues. From germline, CDR1 is DFQATT and CDR2 SNEGSKA (reference sequence). V trimming: 3 bases; J trimming: 1 base; junction bases outside the gene matches: 1. The CDR3 loop is CSASGTSGTDTQYF. In nucleotides, the CDR3 is TGCAGTGCTAGTGGGACTAGCGGCACAGATACGCAGTATTTT.

The chain carries TRBV7-2 and TRBJ2-5, with D possibly matching TRBD2 (5 bases). Trimming cost V 3 bases and J 2 bases, with 25 bases left between them. Germline V gene sequence: CDR1 SGHTA, CDR2 FQGNSA. The CDR3 extends over 19 amino acids. Here the CDR3 reads CASSFSSRLFEGRQETQYF. Written as DNA, the CDR3 is TGTGCCAGCAGCTTTTCGAGTAGGTTGTTTGAGGGTAGACAAGAGACCCAGTACTTC.

V gene TRBV5-6 combines with J gene TRBJ2-7; D possibly corresponds to TRBD2 (6 bases). This CDR3 spans 13 amino acids. The V end lost 4 bases, the J end lost 2 bases, and 10 bases lay between the germline ends. CDR1 is SGHDT and CDR2 is YYEEEE in the germline V gene. The CDR3 DNA follows: TGTGCCAGCAGCCGTCGGAGGGCCTACGAGCAGTACTTC. It codes for CASSRRRAYEQYF.

V is TRBV19 and J is TRBJ1-6, with D perhaps TRBD1 (6 bases). Trimming shortened V by 6 bases and J by 7 bases, and 25 bases separated the two germline ends. CDR1 and CDR2 from the germline V gene are LNHDA and SQIVND (reference sequence). This CDR3 has 18 amino acids. CDR3: CASRPRDISFQLNSPLHF. The CDR3 bases are TGTGCCAGTAGACCTCGGGACATCTCCTTCCAATTAAATTCACCCCTCCACTTT.

This sequence joins TRBV4-3 and TRBJ1-5; 10 bases align to TRBD1. Germline V gene lookup returns CDR1 LGHNA and CDR2 YSLEER. The CDR3 spans 17 residues. V gave up 0 bases and J gave up 4 bases; unmatched junction bases: 6. The CDR3 region has the DNA TGCGCCAGCAGCCAAGAAGGGCCGGGACAGGGGAATCAGCCCCAGCATTTT. It yields the protein CASSQEGPGQGNQPQHF.

Concerning this clone itself: One end of the junction does not line up with germline, which may come from a read error. This CDR3 is CASSQGLAETHF. The CDR3 DNA reads TGTGCCAGCAGCCAAGGACTAGCGGAGACGCACTTC. This rearrangement joins TRBV3-1 (or the pseudogene TRBV3-2) to TRBJ2-7; 9 nucleotides agree with TRBD2. This CDR3 has 12 residues. CDR1 is LGHDT and CDR2 is YNNKEL in the germline V gene (reference sequence).

The J gene is TRBJ2-7, the V gene TRBV4-3, with 8 nucleotides matching TRBD1. The germline V gene encodes CDR1 LGHNA and CDR2 YSLEER. J lost 2 bases, V lost 2 bases, and 5 bases had no gene match. The CDR3 has 15 amino acids. The CDR3, as DNA: TGCGCCAGCAGCCAACTCGGGACAGGAACCTACGAGCAGTACTTC. Translation gives CASSQLGTGTYEQYF.

Here the CDR3 reads CASSFQDRNYGYTF. The CDR3 DNA reads TGTGCCAGCAGCTTCCAAGACAGAAACTATGGCTACACCTTC. This chain links TRBV3-1 (or the pseudogene TRBV3-2) with TRBJ1-2; possibly TRBD1 for D (5 bases). The germline V and J ends were trimmed by 5 bases and 2 bases, with 12 bases remaining between them. The CDR3 is 14 residues long. Germline V gene lookup returns CDR1 LGHDT and CDR2 YNNKEL (reference sequence).

This chain connects TRBV27 to TRBJ1-1, with D tentatively TRBD1 (5 bases). The CDR3 has 14 amino acids. Germline V lookup: CDR1 MNHEY, CDR2 SMNVEV (reference sequence). V dropped 5 bases and J dropped 5 bases, with 15 bases sitting between them. CDR3 amino acids: CASSPPQGWTEAFF. CDR3 in DNA: TGTGCCAGCAGTCCACCTCAGGGTTGGACTGAAGCTTTCTTT.

This clone was detected only a few times. The chain is built from TRBV2 and TRBJ1-6; possible D gene TRBD1, 5 bases. Germline V gives CDR1 SNHLY, CDR2 FYNNEI. V shed 7 bases and J shed 5 bases, with 15 bases lying between them. The CDR3 extends over 15 amino acids. CDR3 protein: CASTAREGNNSPLHF. CDR3 sequence (DNA): TGTGCCAGCACCGCACGGGAGGGGAATAATTCACCCCTCCACTTT.

The table lists this clone with a count of one. The chain links TRBV28 to TRBJ1-2, with 8 nucleotides matching TRBD1. The length of the CDR3 is 14 residues. Germline assignment: CDR1 MDHEN and CDR2 SYDVKM. Trimming at V came to 5 bases and at J to 7 bases, leaving 9 bases not matched to a gene. This CDR3 reads CASSIVAGGTGYTF. As DNA, the CDR3 is TGTGCCAGCAGTATAGTAGCAGGGGGCACTGGCTACACCTTC.

This chain joins TRBV29-1 and TRBJ2-3, with D hard to call. The V gene lost 4 bases and the J gene lost 6 bases, with 11 bases spanning the gap. Germline lookup yields CDR1 SQVTM and CDR2 ANQGSEA. The CDR3 consists of 12 residues. As DNA, the CDR3 is TGCAGCGTTGCTTCGTCCGGGGATACGCAGTATTTT. Translation gives CSVASSGDTQYF.

The gene calls are TRBV28 and TRBJ1-3; possible D gene TRBD1, 5 bases. The length of the CDR3 is 15 residues. V was trimmed by 5 bases and J by 0 bases, leaving 11 bases between them. CDR1 is MDHEN and CDR2 is SYDVKM in the germline V gene. CDR3 loop: CASSPRVHSGNTIYF. CDR3 nucleotide sequence: TGTGCCAGCAGTCCCAGGGTTCACTCTGGAAACACCATATATTTT.